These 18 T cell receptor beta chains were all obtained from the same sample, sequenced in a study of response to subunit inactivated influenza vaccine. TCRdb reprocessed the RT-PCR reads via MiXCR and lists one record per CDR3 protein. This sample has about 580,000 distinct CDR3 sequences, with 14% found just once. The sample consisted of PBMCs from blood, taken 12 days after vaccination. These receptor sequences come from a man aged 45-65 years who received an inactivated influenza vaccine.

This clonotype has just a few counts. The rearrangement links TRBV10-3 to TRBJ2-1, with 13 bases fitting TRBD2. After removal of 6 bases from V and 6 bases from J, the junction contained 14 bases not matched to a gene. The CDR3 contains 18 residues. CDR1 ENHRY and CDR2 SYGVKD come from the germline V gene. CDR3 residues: CAIRPGLAGSLSGNEQFF. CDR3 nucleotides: TGTGCCATCAGACCGGGACTAGCGGGATCACTAAGTGGCAATGAGCAGTTCTTC.

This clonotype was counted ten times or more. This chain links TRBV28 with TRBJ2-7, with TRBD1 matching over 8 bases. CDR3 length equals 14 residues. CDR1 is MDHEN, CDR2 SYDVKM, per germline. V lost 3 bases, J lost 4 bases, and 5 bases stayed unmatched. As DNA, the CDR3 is TGTGCCAGCAGTTTGACAGGGGTCAGATACGAGCAGTACTTC. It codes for CASSLTGVRYEQYF.

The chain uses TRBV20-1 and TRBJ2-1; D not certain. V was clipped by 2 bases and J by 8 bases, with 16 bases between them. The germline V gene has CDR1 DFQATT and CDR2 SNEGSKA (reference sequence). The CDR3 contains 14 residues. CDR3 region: CSARRQMGTYEQFF. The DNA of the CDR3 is TGCAGTGCTAGACGTCAAATGGGAACCTATGAGCAGTTCTTC.

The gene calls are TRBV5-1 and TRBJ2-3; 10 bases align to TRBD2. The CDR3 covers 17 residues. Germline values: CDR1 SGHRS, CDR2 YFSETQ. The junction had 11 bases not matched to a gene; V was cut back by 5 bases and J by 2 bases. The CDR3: CASRSPGLARDTDTQYF. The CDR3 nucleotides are TGCGCCAGCAGATCTCCGGGACTAGCGCGTGACACAGATACGCAGTATTTT.

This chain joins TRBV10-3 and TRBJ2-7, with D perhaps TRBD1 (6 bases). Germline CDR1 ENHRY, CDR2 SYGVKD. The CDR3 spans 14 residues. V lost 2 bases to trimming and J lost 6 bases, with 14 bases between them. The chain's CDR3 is CAISETGQMGEQYF. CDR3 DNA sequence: TGTGCCATCAGTGAGACCGGACAGATGGGCGAGCAGTACTTC.

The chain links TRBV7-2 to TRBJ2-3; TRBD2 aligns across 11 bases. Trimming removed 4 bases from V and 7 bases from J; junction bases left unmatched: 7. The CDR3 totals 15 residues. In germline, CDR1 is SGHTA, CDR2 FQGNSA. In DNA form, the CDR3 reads TGTGCCAGCAGCTCGTCTAGCGGGGGGCGGTATACGCAGTATTTT. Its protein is CASSSSSGGRYTQYF.

The CDR3 DNA is TGTGCCAGCAGGGTTAGCGGGGCCCCGGGGACCGGGGAGCTGTTTTTT. This codes for CASRVSGAPGTGELFF. The chain couples TRBV12-3 or TRBV12-4 to TRBJ2-2; TRBD2 matches 8 bases. The CDR3 extends over 16 amino acids. Trimming removed 6 bases from V and 5 bases from J; junction bases left unmatched: 11.

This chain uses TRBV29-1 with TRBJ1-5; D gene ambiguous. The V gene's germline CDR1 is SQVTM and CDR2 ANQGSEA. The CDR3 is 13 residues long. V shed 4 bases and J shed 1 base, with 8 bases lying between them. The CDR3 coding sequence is TGCAGCGTTGTTGTGGAGAGCAATCAGCCCCAGCATTTT. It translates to CSVVVESNQPQHF.

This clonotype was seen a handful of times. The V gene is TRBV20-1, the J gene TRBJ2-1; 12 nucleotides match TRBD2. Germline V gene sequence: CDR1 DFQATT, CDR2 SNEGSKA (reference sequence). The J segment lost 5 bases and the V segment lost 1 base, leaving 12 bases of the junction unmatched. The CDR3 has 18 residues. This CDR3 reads CSARGGGTSGRSHNEQFF. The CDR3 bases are TGCAGTGCTAGAGGAGGCGGAACTAGCGGGAGGTCTCACAATGAGCAGTTCTTC.

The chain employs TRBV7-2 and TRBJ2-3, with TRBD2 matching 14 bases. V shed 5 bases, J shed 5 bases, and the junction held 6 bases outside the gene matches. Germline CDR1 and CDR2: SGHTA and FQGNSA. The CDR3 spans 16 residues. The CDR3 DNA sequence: TGTGCCAGCAGCACGGGACTAGCGGGAGCCATAGATACGCAGTATTTT. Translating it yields CASSTGLAGAIDTQYF.

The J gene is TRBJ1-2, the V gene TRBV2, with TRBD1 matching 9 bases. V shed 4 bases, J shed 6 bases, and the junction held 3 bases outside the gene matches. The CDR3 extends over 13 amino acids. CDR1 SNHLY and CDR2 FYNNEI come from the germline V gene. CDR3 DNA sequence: TGTGCCAGCAGTGTGGACAGGGGAAATGGCTACACCTTC. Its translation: CASSVDRGNGYTF. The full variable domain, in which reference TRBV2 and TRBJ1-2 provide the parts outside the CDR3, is EPEVTQTPSHQVTQMGQEVILRCVPISNHLYFYWYRQILGQKVEFLVSFYNNEISEKSEIFDDQFSVERPDGSNFTLKIRSTKLEDSAMYFCASSVDRGNGYTFGSGTRLTVV.

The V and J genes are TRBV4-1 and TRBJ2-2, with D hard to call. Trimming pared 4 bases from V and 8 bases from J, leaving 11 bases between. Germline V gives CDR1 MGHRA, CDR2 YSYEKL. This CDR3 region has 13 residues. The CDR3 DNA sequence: TGCGCCAGCAGCCGGACCAACGGAGGGGAGCTGTTTTTT. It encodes CASSRTNGGELFF.

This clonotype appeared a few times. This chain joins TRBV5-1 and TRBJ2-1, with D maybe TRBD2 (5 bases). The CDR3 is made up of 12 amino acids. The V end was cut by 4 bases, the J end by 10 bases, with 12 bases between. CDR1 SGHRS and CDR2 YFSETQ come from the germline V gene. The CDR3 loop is CASSPGEREQFF. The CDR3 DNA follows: TGCGCCAGCAGCCCTGGCGAGCGGGAGCAGTTCTTC. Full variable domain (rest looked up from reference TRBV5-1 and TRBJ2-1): KAGVTQTPRYLIKTRGQQVTLSCSPISGHRSVSWYQQTPGQGLQFLFEYFSETQRNKGNFPGRFSGRQFSNSRSEMNVSTLELGDSALYLCASSPGEREQFFGPGTRLTVL.

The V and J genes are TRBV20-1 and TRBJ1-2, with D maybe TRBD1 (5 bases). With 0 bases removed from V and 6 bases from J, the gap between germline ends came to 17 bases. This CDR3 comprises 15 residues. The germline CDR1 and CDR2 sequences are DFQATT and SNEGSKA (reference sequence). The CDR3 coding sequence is TGCAGTGCTAGAGATTCGGGGGTTCTATCCCATGGCTACACCTTC. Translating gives CSARDSGVLSHGYTF.

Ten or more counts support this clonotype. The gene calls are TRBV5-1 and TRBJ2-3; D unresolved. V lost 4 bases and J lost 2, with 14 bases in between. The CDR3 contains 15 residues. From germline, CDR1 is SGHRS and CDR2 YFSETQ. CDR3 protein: CASSPGGQSTDTQYF. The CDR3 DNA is TGCGCCAGCAGCCCGGGTGGGCAATCCACAGATACGCAGTATTTT.

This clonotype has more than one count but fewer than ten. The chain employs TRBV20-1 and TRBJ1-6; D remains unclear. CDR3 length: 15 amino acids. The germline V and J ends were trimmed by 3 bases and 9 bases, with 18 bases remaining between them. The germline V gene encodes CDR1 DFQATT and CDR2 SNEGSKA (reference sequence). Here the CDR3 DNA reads TGCAGTGCTAGTCAAGGGCTGGCGTCTGGTTCACCCCTCCACTTT. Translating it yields CSASQGLASGSPLHF.

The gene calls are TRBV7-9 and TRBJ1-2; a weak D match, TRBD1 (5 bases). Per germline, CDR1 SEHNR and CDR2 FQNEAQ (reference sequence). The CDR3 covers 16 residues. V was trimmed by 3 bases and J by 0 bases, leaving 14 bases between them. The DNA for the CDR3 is TGTGCCAGCAGCTTTGATCTGACAGCCCCTAACTATGGCTACACCTTC. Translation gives CASSFDLTAPNYGYTF.

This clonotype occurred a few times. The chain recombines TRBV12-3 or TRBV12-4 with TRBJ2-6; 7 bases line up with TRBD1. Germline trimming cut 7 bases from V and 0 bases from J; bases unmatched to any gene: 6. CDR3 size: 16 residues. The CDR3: CASKTWTGSGANVLTF. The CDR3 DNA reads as TGTGCCAGCAAAACCTGGACAGGCTCTGGGGCCAACGTCCTGACTTTC.